The clone carrying this T cell receptor beta chain was observed many times. The antigen is unknown. The data originate from a study of T cells in Graves' hyperthyroidism and ophthalmopathy. Overall study: Once the initial diagnosis was made, peripheral blood was obtained before any treatment. Study-level results: Before onset, by a median of approximately 6.2 months, the model predicted ophthalmopathy.

Among ophthalmopathy patients, the Clinical Activity Score reached at least 3, the NOSPECS grade reached at least 4, and duration remained under 3 months. Pregnant or lactating patients were excluded, as were those with uncontrolled infection or other autoimmune disease. Researchers took RNA transcripts and amplified the TCR beta CDR3 regions from them. First-round RT-PCR of the TCR CDR3 relied on the HTBI primer set. TCRdb re-called the multiplex PCR reads with MiXCR, one entry per CDR3 protein. Altogether approximately 600,000 distinct CDR3 sequences are present, approximately 14% being singletons, with the ten largest covering about 3.9%. With 10 bases clipped from V and 2 bases from J, the junction kept 5 bases outside the gene matches. Germline V gene data show CDR1 as SNHLY and CDR2 as FYNNEI. The length of the CDR3 is 14 residues.

The sequenced sample was blood. The clonotype comes from a woman aged 40-49 years with Graves' ophthalmopathy. The genes are TRBV2 and TRBJ2-7; the match to TRBD2 covers 13 bases. CDR3 region: CAIGTSGTTYEQYF. The DNA for the CDR3 is TGTGCCATTGGGACTAGCGGGACTACCTACGAGCAGTACTTC.